This T cell receptor (beta chain) was recorded in a study of blood T cell repertoires in COVID-19. The germline gives CDR1 LGHDT, CDR2 YNNKEL (reference sequence). This CDR3 has 15 residues. J gave up 7 bases and V 6 bases, and 10 bases lay outside the gene matches. The protocol was immunoSEQ multiplex PCR, while the TCRdb copy is restricted to in-frame clones and leaves out a portion. The sample shows a few hundred thousand clones, 75% to 90% of them seen only once. The specimen sequenced was PBMCs or T cells enriched from blood (not recorded which). This TCR derives from a man aged 30-40 years who had recovered from COVID-19. The J gene is TRBJ2-1, the V gene TRBV3-1 (or the pseudogene TRBV3-2), with 9 bases that match TRBD2. The CDR3 region has the DNA TGTGCCAGCAGTTATATAGCGGGAGTGGGGAATGAGCAGTTCTTC. It specifies CASSYIAGVGNEQFF.